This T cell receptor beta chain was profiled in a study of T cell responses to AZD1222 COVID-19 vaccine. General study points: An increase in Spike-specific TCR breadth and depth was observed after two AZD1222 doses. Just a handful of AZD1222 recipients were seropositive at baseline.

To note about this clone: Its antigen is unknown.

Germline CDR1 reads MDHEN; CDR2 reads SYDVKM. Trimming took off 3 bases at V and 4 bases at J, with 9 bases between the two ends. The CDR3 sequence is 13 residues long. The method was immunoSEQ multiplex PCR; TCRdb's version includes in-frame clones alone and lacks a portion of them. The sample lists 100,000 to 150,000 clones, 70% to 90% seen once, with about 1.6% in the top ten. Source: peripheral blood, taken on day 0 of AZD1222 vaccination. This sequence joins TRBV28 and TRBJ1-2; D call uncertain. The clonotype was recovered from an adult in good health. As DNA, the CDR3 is TGTGCCAGCAGTTTCGGCGGAATCTATGGCTACACCTTC. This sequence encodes CASSFGGIYGYTF.